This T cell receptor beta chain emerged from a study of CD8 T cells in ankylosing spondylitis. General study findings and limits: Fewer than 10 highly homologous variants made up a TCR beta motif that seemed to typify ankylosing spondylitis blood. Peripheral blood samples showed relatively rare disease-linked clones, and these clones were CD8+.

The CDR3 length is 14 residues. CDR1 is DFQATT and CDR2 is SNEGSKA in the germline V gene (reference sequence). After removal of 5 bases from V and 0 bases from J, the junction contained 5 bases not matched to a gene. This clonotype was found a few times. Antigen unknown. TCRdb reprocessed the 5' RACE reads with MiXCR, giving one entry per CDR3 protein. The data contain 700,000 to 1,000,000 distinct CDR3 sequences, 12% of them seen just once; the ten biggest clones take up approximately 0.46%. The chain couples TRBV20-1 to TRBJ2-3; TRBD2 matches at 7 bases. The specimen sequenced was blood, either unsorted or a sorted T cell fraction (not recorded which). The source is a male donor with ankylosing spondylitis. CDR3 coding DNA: TGCAGTGCTTCCGGACTAGGAAGCACAGATACGCAGTATTTT. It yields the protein CSASGLGSTDTQYF.